The source of this T cell receptor (beta chain) is a study of T cell repertoires in cytomegalovirus infection (dated by TCRdb to about 2019). Study-level background: Donor HLA type was relevant to the analysis, as public TCR beta signatures indicated carriage of CMV infection together with the matching HLA type.

Sequencing relied on an Illumina HiSeq 1500. The public reads were quality trimmed at Q25 with fastp and then assembled into clones with MiXCR by TCRdb, keeping productive beta chains. Duplicate CDR3 protein sequences are folded into a single record with the most common DNA and genes. A total of 160,000 or so distinct CDR3 sequences appear in this sample, around 20% of them only once. The ten largest clonotypes hold over 9.5% of the sample. The paper as a whole reports these results and caveats: The ex vivo response was dominated by HLA-C-restricted CMV-specific TCR beta clonotypes, and the single most frequent clonotype in two of eight donors was supplied by these HLA-C-restricted clonotypes. Cumulative frequency of public TCR beta family members discriminated carriers of CMV infection plus the relevant HLA type in this cohort and an independent 352-donor cohort.

From the cysteine up to the phenylalanine, the CDR3 has a length of 15 residues. Only CDR3 DNA remains: 45 bases, in frame from the first base. The V end loses 6 bases and the J end loses 1 base, and a stretch of 16 bases separates them. This clonotype was found a few times. It lacks a known antigen. No qualities accompany the bases; no much larger clone lies one base away. Rearrangement joined TRBV12-3 or TRBV12-4 to TRBJ2-7, with TRBD2 perhaps the D gene, on 5 matching bases. The TCR comes from a human donor in good health (CMV status not recorded). Some clones in this sample may be carry-over from other donors' samples. Sequenced input: PBMCs. The CDR3 in this case is CASRQRAGSSYEQYF. The bases read TGTGCCAGCAGGCAGAGGGCCGGGTCATCCTACGAGCAGTACTTC.